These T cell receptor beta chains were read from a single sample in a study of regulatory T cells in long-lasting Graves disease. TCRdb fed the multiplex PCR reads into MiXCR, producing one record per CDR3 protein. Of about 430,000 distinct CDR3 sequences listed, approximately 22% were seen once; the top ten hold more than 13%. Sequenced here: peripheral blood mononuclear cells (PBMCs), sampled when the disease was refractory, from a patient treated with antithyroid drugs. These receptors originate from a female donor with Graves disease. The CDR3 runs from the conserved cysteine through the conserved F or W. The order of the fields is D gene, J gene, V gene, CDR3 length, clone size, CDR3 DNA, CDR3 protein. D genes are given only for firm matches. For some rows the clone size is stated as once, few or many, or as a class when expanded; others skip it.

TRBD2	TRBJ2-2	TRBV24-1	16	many	TGTGCCACCAGTCCTAGCGGTACTGCGAACACCGGGGAGCTGTTTTTT	CATSPSGTANTGELFF
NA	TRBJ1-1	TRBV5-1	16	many	TGCGCCAGCAGCTTGGAATATGCAGGGACGAACACTGAAGCTTTCTTT	CASSLEYAGTNTEAFF
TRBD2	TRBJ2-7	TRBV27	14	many	TGTGCCAGCGGTGGGGGGGGGATCTCCTACGAGCAGTACTTC	CASGGGGISYEQYF
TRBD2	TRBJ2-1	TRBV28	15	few	TGTGCCAGCAGTCCCGGGACTAGCGGGGGCAGTGAGCAGTTCTTC	CASSPGTSGGSEQFF
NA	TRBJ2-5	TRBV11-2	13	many	TGTGCCAGCAGCCGAGACAGCCTGGAGACCCAGTACTTC	CASSRDSLETQYF
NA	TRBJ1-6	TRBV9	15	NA	TGTGCCAGCAGCGTAGAAGGGGCCCCGAATTCACCCCTCCACTTT	CASSVEGAPNSPLHF
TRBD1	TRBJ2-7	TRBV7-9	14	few	TGTGCCAGCAGCTCTTACCGGGACAGTTACGAGCAGTACTTC	CASSSYRDSYEQYF
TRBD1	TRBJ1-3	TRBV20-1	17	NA	TGCAGTGCTAGAGATCAAGCGGACAGGGGGCTTGGAAACACCATATATTTT	CSARDQADRGLGNTIYF
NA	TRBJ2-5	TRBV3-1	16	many	TGTGCCAGCAGCCAAGAATCCGGGGCCTACCAAGAGACCCAGTACTTC	CASSQESGAYQETQYF
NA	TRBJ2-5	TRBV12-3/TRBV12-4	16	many	TGTGCCAGCAGTGGACTGGCGGGGCATTACCAAGAGACCCAGTACTTC	CASSGLAGHYQETQYF